These 11 T cell receptor beta chains share one sample of origin, sequenced in a study of response to subunit inactivated influenza vaccine. TCRdb ran MiXCR on the RT-PCR reads and lists one entry per CDR3 protein. The data contain 150,000 to 200,000 distinct CDR3 sequences, over 9.5% of them singletons. These data also formed part of another study, on T cells expressing NK-cell markers. That investigation notes: Generation of TCR beta cDNA was performed by 5'RACE template switching incorporating UMIs.

Sequencing used CD8+ T cells sorted from PBMCs, obtained 11 to 12 days after vaccination. The origin of the receptors is a man aged 50-59 years who received an inactivated influenza vaccine.

The V call is TRBV2, the J call TRBJ2-3, with 7 bases matching TRBD1. Germline CDR1 SNHLY, CDR2 FYNNEI. This CDR3 contains 16 residues. J was trimmed by 0 bases and V by 3 bases; bases with no gene match: 6. CDR3 protein: CASSETGLTSTDTQYF. As DNA, the CDR3 is TGTGCCAGCAGTGAGACAGGGTTAACTAGCACAGATACGCAGTATTTT.

This clonotype occurred many times. The V call is TRBV12-3 or TRBV12-4, the J call TRBJ1-1, with D uncertain. The CDR3 contains 14 residues. Trimming left V 3 bases short and J 0 bases short, with 8 bases between. CDR3 nucleotides: TGTGCCAGCAGTTTTCTGGGCTTGAACACTGAAGCTTTCTTT. It specifies CASSFLGLNTEAFF.

The V and J genes are TRBV6-2 or TRBV6-3 and TRBJ2-4; possibly TRBD2 for D (5 bases). Germline lookup yields CDR1 MNHEY and CDR2 SVGEGT. With 2 bases removed from V and 7 bases from J, the gap between germline ends came to 9 bases. The length of the CDR3 is 13 residues. In DNA, the CDR3 is TGTGCCAGCAGTTACAGGGAGTTCAACATTCAGTACTTC. Its translation is CASSYREFNIQYF.

The gene calls are TRBV5-1 and TRBJ2-1; D call uncertain. The V gene's germline CDR1 is SGHRS and CDR2 YFSETQ. With 2 bases removed from V and 1 base from J, the gap between germline ends came to 13 bases. The CDR3 length is 16 residues. Here the CDR3 reads CASSFFRAMSYNEQFF. The CDR3 bases are TGCGCCAGCAGCTTTTTTAGGGCGATGTCCTACAATGAGCAGTTCTTC.

The V gene is TRBV4-3, the J gene TRBJ2-7, with 8 bases fitting TRBD2. The CDR3 loop spans 16 amino acids. Germline V gene lookup returns CDR1 LGHNA and CDR2 YSLEER. Trimming at V came to 1 base and at J to 4 bases, leaving 9 bases not matched to a gene. CDR3 bases: TGCGCCAGCAGCCAAGTCGCCCAGCGGGAGCGATACGAGCAGTACTTC. Its protein product is CASSQVAQRERYEQYF.

This clonotype was seen more than once but under ten times. This chain joins TRBV7-9 and TRBJ2-1, with 8 bases matching TRBD2. Germline values: CDR1 SEHNR, CDR2 FQNEAQ (reference sequence). The trim removed 8 bases at V and 3 bases at J, leaving 6 bases unmatched. This CDR3 is built from 14 residues. CDR3 in DNA: TGTGCCAGCCGGCCGGGACTAGACTACAATGAGCAGTTCTTC. It specifies CASRPGLDYNEQFF.

This chain connects TRBV6-2 or TRBV6-3 to TRBJ2-3, with TRBD2 identical over 8 bases. Per the germline V gene, CDR1 is MNHEY and CDR2 is SVGEGT. V was clipped by 5 bases and J by 4 bases; unmatched bases: 8. The CDR3 runs to 15 residues. The CDR3 sequence is CASSRTGGPADTQYF. Here the CDR3 DNA reads TGTGCCAGCAGTAGGACGGGGGGGCCTGCAGATACGCAGTATTTT.

This clonotype has only a few counts. The rearrangement links TRBV7-2 to TRBJ2-1; D is ambiguous. Germline V CDR1 and CDR2: SGHTA, FQGNSA. CDR3 length equals 13 residues. The ends were cut back, 3 bases at V and 8 bases at J, with 11 bases in the middle. The CDR3 reads CASSFYLGYEQFF. DNA for the CDR3: TGTGCCAGCAGCTTCTACCTGGGTTATGAGCAGTTCTTC.

As regards this clonotype: This could be a read error, since a much larger clone is one nucleotide away. The CDR3 is CASSAGNQPQHF. In nucleotides, the CDR3 is TGTGCCAGCAGTGCGGGAAATCAGCCCCAGCATTTT. V and J are TRBV25-1 and TRBJ1-5; D not resolved. V lost 4 bases and J lost 4, with 5 bases in between. The CDR3 totals 12 residues. CDR1 is MGHDK, CDR2 SYGVNS, per germline.

This clonotype was seen more than once but under ten times. The chain combines TRBV5-1 with TRBJ2-7; possible D gene TRBD1, 6 bases. V gave up 5 bases and J gave up 0 bases, with 18 bases separating them. The CDR3 extends over 16 amino acids. Looked up from germline, CDR1 is SGHRS and CDR2 is YFSETQ. The CDR3 protein is CASRPYTGLNSYEQYF. In DNA, the CDR3 is TGCGCCAGCAGACCATATACAGGGCTTAACTCCTACGAGCAGTACTTC.

This clonotype appeared a few times. The chain is built from TRBV2 and TRBJ2-3; weak D call: TRBD2 (6 bases). Trimming removed 7 bases from V and 1 base from J, with 9 bases in between. The germline gives CDR1 SNHLY, CDR2 FYNNEI. The CDR3 has 13 residues. As DNA, the CDR3 is TGTGCCAGCACAGGGACTGGCACAGATACGCAGTATTTT. Translating it yields CASTGTGTDTQYF.